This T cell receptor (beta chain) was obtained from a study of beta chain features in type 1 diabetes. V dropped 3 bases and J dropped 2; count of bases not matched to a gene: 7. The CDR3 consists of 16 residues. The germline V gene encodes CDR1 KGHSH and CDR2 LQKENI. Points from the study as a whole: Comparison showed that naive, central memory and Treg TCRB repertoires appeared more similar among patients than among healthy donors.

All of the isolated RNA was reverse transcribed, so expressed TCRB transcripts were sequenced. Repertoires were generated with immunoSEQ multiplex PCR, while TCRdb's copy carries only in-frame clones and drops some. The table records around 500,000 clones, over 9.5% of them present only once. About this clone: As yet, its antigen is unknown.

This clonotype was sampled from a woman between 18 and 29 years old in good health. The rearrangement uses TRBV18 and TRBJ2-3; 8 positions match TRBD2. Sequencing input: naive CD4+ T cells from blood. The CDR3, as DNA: TGTGCCAGCTCACCGAATATAGCGGGGTACACAGATACGCAGTATTTT. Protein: CASSPNIAGYTDTQYF.